This T cell receptor (beta chain) stems from a study of blood T cells in healthy people across ages. Study observations and caveats: Using unsorted PBMCs precluded a conclusive naive versus antigen-experienced comparison.

This clonotype was recorded many times. As yet, its antigen is unknown. This CDR3 comprises 14 residues. V gave up 3 bases and J gave up 2 bases; unmatched junction bases: 3. CDR1 and CDR2 from the germline V gene are MNHEY and SMNVEV (reference sequence). Through a sample-barcoded 5' primer and a J-beta primer mix, a second PCR was run for about 6 to 11 cycles. Each cDNA was tagged by a template-switch adaptor containing 12 random nucleotides. TCRdb reprocessed the 5' RACE reads with MiXCR, giving one entry per CDR3 protein. The sample contains roughly 1 million distinct CDR3 sequences, almost 25% of which appear only once. In addition, the sample was reused for a study of T cells of mothers and their children. That paper notes: Random nucleotides (2-4) and sample barcodes were added by the M1S primer used in the second PCR.

V gene TRBV27 combines with J gene TRBJ2-7, with 8 bases fitting TRBD2. The sample consisted of blood. This sequence was found in a girl aged 2 to 9 in good health. CDR3 residues: CASSFVGGAYEQYF. The CDR3 nucleotides are TGTGCCAGCAGTTTCGTCGGGGGGGCCTACGAGCAGTACTTC.